These T cell receptor beta chains were read from a single sample in a study of cytomegalovirus exposure and HLA in healthy donors. Sequencing used immunoSEQ multiplex PCR; TCRdb keeps in-frame clones, though not all of them. This sample has some 220,000 clones; 85% to 90% occur once, and the top ten carry about 1%. The source material was PBMCs. The receptors derive from a woman between 18 and 29 years old in good health and CMV-seronegative. CDR3s leave out the opening cysteine and the closing phenylalanine or tryptophan. The D gene is left open where the match is weak.

TRBJ2-2 | TRBD2 | TRBV7-8 | ASSSGRGTGELF
TRBJ1-1 | - | TRBV10-2 | ASSETGNTEAF
TRBJ2-5 | - | TRBV11-3 | ASSLSSTAQETQY
TRBJ1-6 | - | TRBV18 | ASSPEEYSYNSPLH
TRBJ1-1 | - | TRBV5-6 | ASSPGGAEAF
TRBJ2-7 | - | TRBV5-5 | ASSLIQGGSHEQY
TRBJ1-2 | TRBD1 | TRBV5-5 | ASSEGTGDVYGYT
TRBJ2-3 | TRBD2 | TRBV29-1 | SVEGGGTDTQY
TRBJ1-5 | - | TRBV5-5 | ASSLEVSGVQPQH
TRBJ2-7 | - | TRBV18 | ASSPSLGREQY
TRBJ1-1 | TRBD1 | TRBV2 | ASSGTGRTEAF
TRBJ2-5 | TRBD2 | TRBV4-1 | ASSRGLAGASQETQY
TRBJ2-3 | - | TRBV19 | ASSIDGGLVNTQY
TRBJ2-1 | - | TRBV10-3 | AISGVGLRGKGEQF
TRBJ1-1 | - | TRBV7-9 | ASSPALWEATEAF
TRBJ1-2 | - | TRBV7-2 | ASSPPRVGGYT
TRBJ2-3 | - | TRBV5-1 | ASSLEVNRRADTQY
TRBJ1-2 | - | TRBV11-2 | ASSLSGRETYGYT
TRBJ2-7 | - | TRBV2 | ASSGSVFSYEQY
TRBJ2-1 | - | TRBV7-7 | ASSLSGSYNEQF
TRBJ1-2 | - | TRBV19 | ASSETGSTFYGYT
TRBJ1-2 | - | TRBV18 | ASSPGQSNYGYT
TRBJ2-7 | TRBD2 | TRBV6-6 | ASGRSREGQQY
TRBJ1-1 | TRBD1 | TRBV5-4 | ASSKGQGLTEAF
TRBJ1-2 | - | TRBV7-5 | ARSYETQGRGT
TRBJ2-1 | - | TRBV1 | TSSCRLADLRDEQF
TRBJ2-7 | - | TRBV19 | ASSTGDEQY
TRBJ1-2 | - | TRBV6-5 | ASSYGLGGDGYT
TRBJ2-1 | - | TRBV19 | ASSIGQGSYNEQF
TRBJ2-1 | TRBD1 | TRBV13 | ASSLGQSYNEQF
TRBJ2-3 | - | TRBV6-5 | ASSRLQGTDTQY
TRBJ2-7 | - | TRBV5-5 | ASSLHSSFSSYEQY
TRBJ1-1 | TRBD1 | TRBV5-1 | ASSSGTGHSGAF
TRBJ2-7 | - | TRBV6-5 | ASSESYSYYEQY
TRBJ1-1 | - | TRBV15 | ATSTTMNTEAF
TRBJ1-2 | TRBD1 | TRBV6-4 | ASRQTGTNYGYT
TRBJ2-5 | TRBD2 | TRBV5-1 | ASSLGLAGKQETQY
TRBJ2-7 | - | TRBV4-1 | ASSPVPGKGTAYEQY
TRBJ1-2 | TRBD1 | TRBV29-1 | SVIISGTGGRGYT
TRBJ2-2 | - | TRBV9 | ASAGAVNTGELF
TRBJ2-3 | - | TRBV7-9 | ASSPSTDTQY
TRBJ2-5 | TRBD1 | TRBV5-4 | ASSLTQGAGETQY
TRBJ2-1 | - | TRBV5-6 | ASSSAEEQF
TRBJ2-5 | TRBD2 | TRBV18 | ASSPAGGRETQY
TRBJ2-5 | TRBD1 | TRBV18 | ASSPLSTGDIQETQY
TRBJ2-1 | - | TRBV6-5 | ASSSRLVHNEQF
TRBJ2-1 | - | TRBV5-1 | ASSLGGTTPYNEQF
TRBJ2-5 | - | TRBV7-2 | ASSLVGQETQY
TRBJ1-2 | - | TRBV4-3 | ASSQDGGWGYT
TRBJ1-5 | - | TRBV6-5 | ASRNYSNQPQH
TRBJ1-2 | TRBD1 | TRBV4-2 | ASSRDRNYGYT
TRBJ1-5 | - | TRBV2 | ASREGRSGGQPQH
TRBJ2-7 | TRBD2 | TRBV4-2 | ASSQDLFGGGTPYEQY
TRBJ2-7 | - | TRBV4-3 | ASSYAGDEQY
TRBJ1-6 | - | TRBV6-5 | ASSIPQGSNSPLH
TRBJ1-4 | - | TRBV4-1 | ASSQPVWGATNEKLF
TRBJ2-7 | - | TRBV2 | ASTRDPYYEQY